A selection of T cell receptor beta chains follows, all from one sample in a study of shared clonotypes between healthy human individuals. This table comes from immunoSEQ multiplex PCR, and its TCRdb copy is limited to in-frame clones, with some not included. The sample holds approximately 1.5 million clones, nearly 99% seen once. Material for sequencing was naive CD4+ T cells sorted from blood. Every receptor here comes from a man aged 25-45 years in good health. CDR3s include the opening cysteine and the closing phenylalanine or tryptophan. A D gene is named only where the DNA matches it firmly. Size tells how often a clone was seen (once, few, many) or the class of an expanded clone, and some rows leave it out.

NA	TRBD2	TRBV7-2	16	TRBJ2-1	TGTGCCAGCAGCTTAAAAGGGACTAGCGGTTACAATGAGCAGTTCTTC	CASSLKGTSGYNEQFF
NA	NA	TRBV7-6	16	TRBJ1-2	TGTGCCAGCAGCCCGAGGGTCCGACAGGATACCTATGGCTACACCTTC	CASSPRVRQDTYGYTF
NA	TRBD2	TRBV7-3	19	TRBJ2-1	TGTGCCAGCAGCCCCCCGGGACTAGCGGGCGGAAGGGGGTACAATGAGCAGTTCTTC	CASSPPGLAGGRGYNEQFF
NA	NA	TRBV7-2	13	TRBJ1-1	TGTGCCAGCAGTTTTACGGGTAACACTGAAGCTTTCTTT	CASSFTGNTEAFF
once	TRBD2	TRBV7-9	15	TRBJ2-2	TGTGCCAGCAGTCTCTCAACGGGAGGGTCCGGGGAGCTGTTTTTT	CASSLSTGGSGELFF
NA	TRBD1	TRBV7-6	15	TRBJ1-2	TGTGCCAGCAGCTTAGGACAGGGTGGATCCTATGGCTACACCTTC	CASSLGQGGSYGYTF
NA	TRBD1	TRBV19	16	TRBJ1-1	TGTGCCAGTATCCAATCCCGGACAGGTACAAACACTGAAGCTTTCTTT	CASIQSRTGTNTEAFF
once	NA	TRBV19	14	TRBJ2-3	TGTGCCAGTAGTATCACGGGGGCGAAAGATACGCAGTATTTT	CASSITGAKDTQYF
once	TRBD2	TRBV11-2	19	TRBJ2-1	TGTGCCAGCAGCTTCGCCCCGGGAGGGACTAGCGGGCTGAGGTATGAGCAGTTCTTC	CASSFAPGGTSGLRYEQFF
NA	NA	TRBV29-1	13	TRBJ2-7	TGCAGCGTTCGAAGGGGTGATTCCTACGAGCAGTACTTC	CSVRRGDSYEQYF
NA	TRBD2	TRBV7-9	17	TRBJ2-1	TGTGCCAGCAGCTTACCGCCTCCGGGACTAGCGGGAGATGAGCAGTTCTTC	CASSLPPPGLAGDEQFF
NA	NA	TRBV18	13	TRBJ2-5	TGTGCCAGCTCTCGGGGCGGCCAAGAGACCCAGTACTTC	CASSRGGQETQYF
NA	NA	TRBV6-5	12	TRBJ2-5	TGTGCCAGCAGTTACGGTCCAGAGACCCAGTACTTC	CASSYGPETQYF
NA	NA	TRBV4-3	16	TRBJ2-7	TGCGCCAGCAGCCAAGGGGGGACACTGAGCTCCTACGAGCAGTACTTC	CASSQGGTLSSYEQYF
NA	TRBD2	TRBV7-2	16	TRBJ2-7	TGTGCCAGCAGCTTAGTTCGTCTAGCGGTCGTCTACGAGCAGTACTTC	CASSLVRLAVVYEQYF
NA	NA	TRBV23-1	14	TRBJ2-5	TGCGCCAGCAGGCGAGGACACGGCCAAGAGACCCAGTACTTC	CASRRGHGQETQYF
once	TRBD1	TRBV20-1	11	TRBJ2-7	TGCAGTGCTCGCCAGGGGGCCGAGCAGTACTTC	CSARQGAEQYF